This entry features one T cell receptor beta chain sequence. Data came from immunoSEQ multiplex PCR; TCRdb stores just in-frame clones and leaves some out. Among 150,000 to 200,000 clones listed, about 91% were seen once. These data originate in a study of T cell responses to AZD1222 COVID-19 vaccine. The CDR3 is 16 amino acids. V was pared by 6 bases and J by 7 bases, with 15 bases of the junction left unmatched. The germline V gene has CDR1 MNHEY and CDR2 SMNVEV (reference sequence). The sample in question was peripheral blood, obtained 28 days after the second AZD1222 dose. The chain joins TRBV27 to TRBJ2-1; TRBD1 agrees at 7 bases. The source is an adult who received the AZD1222 COVID-19 vaccine. Written as DNA, the CDR3 is TGTGCCAGCAGGCTGGCCGGGACAGCGAGCAGAAATGAGCAGTTCTTC. This gives the protein CASRLAGTASRNEQFF.